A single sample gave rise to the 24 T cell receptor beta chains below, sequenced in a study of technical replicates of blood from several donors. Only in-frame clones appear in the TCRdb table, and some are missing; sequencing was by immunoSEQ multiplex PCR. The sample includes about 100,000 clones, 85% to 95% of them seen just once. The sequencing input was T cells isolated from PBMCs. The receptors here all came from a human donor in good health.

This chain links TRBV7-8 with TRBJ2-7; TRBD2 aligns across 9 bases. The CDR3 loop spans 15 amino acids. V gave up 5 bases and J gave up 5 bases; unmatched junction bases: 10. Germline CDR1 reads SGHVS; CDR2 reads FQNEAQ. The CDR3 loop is CASSPIAGAGNEQYF. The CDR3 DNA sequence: TGTGCCAGCAGCCCAATAGCGGGAGCCGGAAACGAGCAGTACTTC.

In nucleotides, the CDR3 is TGTGCCAGCAGCTTAGACAGCTATGGCTACACCTTC. It is translated as CASSLDSYGYTF. The chain employs TRBV7-3 and TRBJ1-2, with a possible D match to TRBD1 (5 bases). Per the germline V gene, CDR1 is SGHTA and CDR2 is FQGTGA. The CDR3 is made up of 12 amino acids. V lost 2 bases, J lost 4 bases, and 5 bases lay in between. The full variable domain, with the rest looked up from reference TRBV7-3 and TRBJ1-2, is GAGVSQTPSNKVTEKGKYVELRCDPISGHTALYWYRQSLGQGPEFLIYFQGTGAADDSGLPNDRFFAVRPEGSVSTLKIQRTERGDSAVYLCASSLDSYGYTFGSGTRLTVV.

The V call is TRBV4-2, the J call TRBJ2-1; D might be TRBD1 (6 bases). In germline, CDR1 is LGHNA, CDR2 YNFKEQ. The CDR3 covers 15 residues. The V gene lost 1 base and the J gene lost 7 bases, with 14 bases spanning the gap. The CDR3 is CASSQVNREINEQFF. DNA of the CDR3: TGTGCCAGCAGCCAAGTCAACAGGGAAATAAATGAGCAGTTCTTC.

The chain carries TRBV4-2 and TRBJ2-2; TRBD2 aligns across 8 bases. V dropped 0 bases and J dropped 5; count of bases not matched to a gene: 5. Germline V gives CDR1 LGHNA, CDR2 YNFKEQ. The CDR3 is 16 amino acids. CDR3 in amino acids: CASSQDFQRETGELFF. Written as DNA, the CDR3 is TGTGCCAGCAGCCAAGATTTCCAGCGGGAGACCGGGGAGCTGTTTTTT.

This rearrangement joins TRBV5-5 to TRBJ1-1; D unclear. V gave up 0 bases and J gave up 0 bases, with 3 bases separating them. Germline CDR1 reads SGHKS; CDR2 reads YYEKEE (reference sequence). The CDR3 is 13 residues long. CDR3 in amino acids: CASSLDMNTEAFF. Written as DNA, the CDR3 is TGTGCCAGCAGCTTGGACATGAACACTGAAGCTTTCTTT.

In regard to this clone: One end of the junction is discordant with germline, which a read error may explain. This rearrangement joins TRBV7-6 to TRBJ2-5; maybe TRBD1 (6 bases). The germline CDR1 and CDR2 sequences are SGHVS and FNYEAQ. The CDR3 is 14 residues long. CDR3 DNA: TGTGCCAGCAGCCTAGCCACAGGGCGAGAGACCCAGTACTTC. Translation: CASSLATGRETQYF.

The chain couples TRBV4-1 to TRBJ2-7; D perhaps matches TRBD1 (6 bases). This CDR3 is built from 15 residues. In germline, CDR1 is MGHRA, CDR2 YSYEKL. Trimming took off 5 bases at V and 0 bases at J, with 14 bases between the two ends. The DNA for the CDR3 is TGCGCCAGCAGCGCCCAAACAGGGAGCTCCTACGAGCAGTACTTC. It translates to CASSAQTGSSYEQYF.

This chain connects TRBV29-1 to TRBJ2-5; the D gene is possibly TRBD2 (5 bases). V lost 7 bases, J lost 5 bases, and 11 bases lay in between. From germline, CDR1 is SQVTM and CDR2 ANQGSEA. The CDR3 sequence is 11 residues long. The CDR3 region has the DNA TGCAGCGAACGGACTTTTGAGACCCAGTACTTC. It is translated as CSERTFETQYF.

The CDR3 protein is CASYQGFNYGYTF. CDR3 nucleotides: TGTGCCAGTTATCAGGGGTTTAACTATGGCTACACCTTC. The rearrangement links TRBV28 to TRBJ1-2; tentative D call: TRBD1 (6 bases). Trimming cost V 9 bases and J 1 base, with 12 bases left between them. CDR1 and CDR2 from the germline V gene are MDHEN and SYDVKM. This CDR3 is 13 amino acids long.

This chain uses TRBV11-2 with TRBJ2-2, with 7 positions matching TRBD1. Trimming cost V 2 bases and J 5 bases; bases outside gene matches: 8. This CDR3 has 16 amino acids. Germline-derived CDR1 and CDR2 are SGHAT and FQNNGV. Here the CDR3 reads CASSLFATGRTGELFF. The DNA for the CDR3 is TGTGCCAGCAGCTTATTCGCGACAGGGCGGACCGGGGAGCTGTTTTTT.

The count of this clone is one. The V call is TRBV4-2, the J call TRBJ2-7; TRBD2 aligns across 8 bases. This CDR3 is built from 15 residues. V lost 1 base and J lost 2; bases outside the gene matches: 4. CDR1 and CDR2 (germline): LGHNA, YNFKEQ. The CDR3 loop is CASSQGSGSAYEQYF. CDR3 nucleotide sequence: TGTGCCAGCAGCCAAGGGAGCGGGAGTGCCTACGAGCAGTACTTC.

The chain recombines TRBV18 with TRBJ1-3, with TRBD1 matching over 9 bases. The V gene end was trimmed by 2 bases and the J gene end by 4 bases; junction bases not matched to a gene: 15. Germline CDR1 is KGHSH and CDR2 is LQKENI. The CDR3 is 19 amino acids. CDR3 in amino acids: CASSPRDNGGQGTGNTIYF. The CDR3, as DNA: TGTGCCAGCTCACCAAGGGATAATGGCGGACAGGGGACAGGAAACACCATATATTTT.

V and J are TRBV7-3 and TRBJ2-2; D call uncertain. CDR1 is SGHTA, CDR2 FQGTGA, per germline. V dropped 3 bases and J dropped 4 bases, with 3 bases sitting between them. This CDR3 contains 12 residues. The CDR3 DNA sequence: TGTGCCAGCAGCTTTCGCACCGGGGAGCTGTTTTTT. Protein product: CASSFRTGELFF.

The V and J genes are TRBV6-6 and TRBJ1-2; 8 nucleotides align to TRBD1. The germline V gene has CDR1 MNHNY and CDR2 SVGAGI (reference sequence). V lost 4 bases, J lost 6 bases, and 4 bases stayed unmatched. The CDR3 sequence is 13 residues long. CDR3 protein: CASSSDRVHGYTF. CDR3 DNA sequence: TGTGCCAGCAGTTCGGACAGGGTCCATGGCTACACCTTC.

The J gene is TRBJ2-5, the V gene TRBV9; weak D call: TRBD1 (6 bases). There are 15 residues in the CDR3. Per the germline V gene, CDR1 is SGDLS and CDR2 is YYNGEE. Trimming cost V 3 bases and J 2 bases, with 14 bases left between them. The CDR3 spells CASSARDRHQETQYF. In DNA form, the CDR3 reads TGTGCCAGCAGCGCCCGAGACAGGCATCAAGAGACCCAGTACTTC.

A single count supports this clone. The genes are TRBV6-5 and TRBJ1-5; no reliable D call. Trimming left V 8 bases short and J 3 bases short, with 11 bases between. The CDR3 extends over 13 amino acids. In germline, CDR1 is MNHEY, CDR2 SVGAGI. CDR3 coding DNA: TGTGCCAGCCGAGGCGGGATCAATCAGCCCCAGCATTTT. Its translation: CASRGGINQPQHF.

The DNA of the CDR3 is TGCACCAGCAGCCAAGATCTGCAGAATACGCAGTATTTT. Residues: CTSSQDLQNTQYF. The chain has TRBV1 and TRBJ2-3; the table's D call TRBD1 went unverified against the DNA. TRBV1 is a documented pseudogene. The CDR3 has 13 residues.

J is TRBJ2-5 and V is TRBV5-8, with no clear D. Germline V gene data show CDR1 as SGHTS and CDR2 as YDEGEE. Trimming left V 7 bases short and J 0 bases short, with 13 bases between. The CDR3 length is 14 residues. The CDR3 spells CASQFGPYQETQYF. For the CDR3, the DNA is TGTGCCAGCCAATTTGGGCCGTACCAAGAGACCCAGTACTTC.

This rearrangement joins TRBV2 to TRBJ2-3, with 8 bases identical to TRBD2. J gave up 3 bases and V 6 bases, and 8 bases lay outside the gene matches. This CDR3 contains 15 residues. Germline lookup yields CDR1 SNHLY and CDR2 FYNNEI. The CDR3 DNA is TGTGCCAGCAGACCCCCGGGACTAGAAACAGATACGCAGTATTTT. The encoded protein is CASRPPGLETDTQYF.

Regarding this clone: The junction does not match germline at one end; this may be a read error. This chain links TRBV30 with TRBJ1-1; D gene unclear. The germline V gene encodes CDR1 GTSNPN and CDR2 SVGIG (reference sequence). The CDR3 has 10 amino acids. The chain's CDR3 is CAWSVRWPYF. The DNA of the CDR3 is TGTGCCTGGAGTGTCCGATGGCCTTACTTT. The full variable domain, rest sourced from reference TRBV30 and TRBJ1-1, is SQTIHQWPATLVQPVGSPLSLECTVEGTSNPNLYWYRQAAGRGLQLLFYSVGIGQISSEVPQNLSASRPQDRQFILSSKKLLLSDSGFYLCAWSVRWPYFGQGTRLTVV.

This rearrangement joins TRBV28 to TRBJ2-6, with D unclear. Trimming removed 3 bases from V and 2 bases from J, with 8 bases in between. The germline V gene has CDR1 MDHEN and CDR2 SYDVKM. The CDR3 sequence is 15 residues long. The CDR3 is CASSFLLTGANVLTF. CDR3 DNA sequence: TGTGCCAGCAGTTTTCTTTTAACTGGGGCCAACGTCCTGACTTTC. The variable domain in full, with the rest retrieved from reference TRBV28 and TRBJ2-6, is DVKVTQSSRYLVKRTGEKVFLECVQDMDHENMFWYRQDPGLGLRLIYFSYDVKMKEKGDIPEGYSVSREKKERFSLILESASTNQTSMYLCASSFLLTGANVLTFGAGSRLTVL.

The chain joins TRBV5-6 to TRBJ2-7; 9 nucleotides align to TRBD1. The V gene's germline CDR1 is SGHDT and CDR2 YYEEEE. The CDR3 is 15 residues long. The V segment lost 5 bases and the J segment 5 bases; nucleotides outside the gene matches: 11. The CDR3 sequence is CASSPYGTGLDEQYF. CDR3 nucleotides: TGTGCCAGCAGTCCCTACGGGACAGGGTTAGACGAGCAGTACTTC. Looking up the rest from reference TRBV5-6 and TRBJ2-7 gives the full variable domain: DAGVTQSPTHLIKTRGQQVTLRCSPKSGHDTVSWYQQALGQGPQFIFQYYEEEERQRGNFPDRFSGHQFPNYSSELNVNALLLGDSALYLCASSPYGTGLDEQYFGPGTRLTVT.

The CDR3 DNA reads TGTGCCAGCAGCCAAACAGACAGGACGTATAGCAATCAGCCCCAGCATTTT. This sequence encodes CASSQTDRTYSNQPQHF. The chain couples TRBV4-2 to TRBJ1-5; tentatively, D is TRBD1 (6 bases). CDR3 length equals 17 residues. Germline V gene data show CDR1 as LGHNA and CDR2 as YNFKEQ. V was shortened by 2 bases and J by 0 bases, with 14 bases between the two germline ends.

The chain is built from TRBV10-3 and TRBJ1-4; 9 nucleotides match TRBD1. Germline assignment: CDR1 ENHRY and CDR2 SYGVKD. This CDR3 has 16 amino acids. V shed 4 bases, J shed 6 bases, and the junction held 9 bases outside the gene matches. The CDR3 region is CAISGDRDARDEKLFF. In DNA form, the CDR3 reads TGTGCCATCAGTGGGGACAGGGACGCTAGAGATGAAAAACTGTTTTTT.